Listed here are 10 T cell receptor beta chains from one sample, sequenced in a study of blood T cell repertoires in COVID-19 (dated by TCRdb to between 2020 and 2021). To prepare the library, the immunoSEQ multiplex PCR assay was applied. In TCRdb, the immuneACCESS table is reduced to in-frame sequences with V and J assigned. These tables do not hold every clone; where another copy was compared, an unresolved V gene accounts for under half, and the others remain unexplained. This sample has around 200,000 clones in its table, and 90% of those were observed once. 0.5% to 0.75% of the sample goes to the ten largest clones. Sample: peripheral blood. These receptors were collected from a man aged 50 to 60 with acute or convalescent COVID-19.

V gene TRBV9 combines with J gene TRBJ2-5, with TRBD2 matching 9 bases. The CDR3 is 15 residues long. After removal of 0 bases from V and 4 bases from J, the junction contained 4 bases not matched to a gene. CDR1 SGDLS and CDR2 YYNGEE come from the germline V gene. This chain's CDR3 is CASSVDGTSLETQYF. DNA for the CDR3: TGTGCCAGCAGCGTAGATGGGACTAGCTTAGAGACCCAGTACTTC.

The CDR3 sequence: CASSRTGGKMYEQFF. CDR3 DNA sequence: TGTGCCAGCAGTCGGACAGGGGGCAAGATGTATGAGCAGTTCTTC. The chain carries TRBV2 and TRBJ2-1; 11 bases are shared with TRBD1. The CDR3 length is 15 residues. The germline V gene encodes CDR1 SNHLY and CDR2 FYNNEI. After removal of 5 bases from V and 8 bases from J, the junction contained 8 bases not matched to a gene.

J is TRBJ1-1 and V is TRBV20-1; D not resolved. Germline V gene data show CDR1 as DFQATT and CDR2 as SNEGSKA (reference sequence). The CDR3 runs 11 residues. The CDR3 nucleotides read TGCAGGACGGGGTTGAACACTGAAGCTTTCTTT. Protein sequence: CRTGLNTEAFF.

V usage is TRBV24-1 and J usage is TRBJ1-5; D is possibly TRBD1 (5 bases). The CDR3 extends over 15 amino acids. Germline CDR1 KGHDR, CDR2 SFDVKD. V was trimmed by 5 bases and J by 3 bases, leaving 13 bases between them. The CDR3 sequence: CATSAPGGVNQPQHF. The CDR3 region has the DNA TGTGCCACCAGTGCCCCGGGGGGGGTCAATCAGCCCCAGCATTTT.

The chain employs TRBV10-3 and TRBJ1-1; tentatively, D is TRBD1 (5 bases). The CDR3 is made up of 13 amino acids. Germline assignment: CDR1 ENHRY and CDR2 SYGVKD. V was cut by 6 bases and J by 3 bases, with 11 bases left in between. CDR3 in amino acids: CAISIRGDTEAFF. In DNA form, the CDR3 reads TGTGCCATCAGCATTAGGGGTGACACTGAAGCTTTCTTT.

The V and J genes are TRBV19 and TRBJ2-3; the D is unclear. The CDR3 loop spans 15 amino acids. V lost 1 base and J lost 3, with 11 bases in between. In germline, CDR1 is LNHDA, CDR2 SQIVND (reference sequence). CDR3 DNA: TGTGCCAGTAGTATAGGCAGCGACCGTACAGATACGCAGTATTTT. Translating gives CASSIGSDRTDTQYF.

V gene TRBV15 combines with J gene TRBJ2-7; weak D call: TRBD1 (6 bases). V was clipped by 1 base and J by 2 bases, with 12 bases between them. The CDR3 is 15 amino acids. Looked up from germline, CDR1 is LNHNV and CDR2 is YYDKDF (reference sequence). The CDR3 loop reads CATSRVPNRAYEQYV. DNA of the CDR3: TGTGCCACCAGCAGAGTCCCTAACAGGGCCTACGAGCAGTACGTC.

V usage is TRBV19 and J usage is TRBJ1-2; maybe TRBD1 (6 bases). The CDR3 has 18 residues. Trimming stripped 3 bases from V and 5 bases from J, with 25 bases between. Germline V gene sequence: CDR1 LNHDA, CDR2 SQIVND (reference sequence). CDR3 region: CASSISYWAGALGYGYTF. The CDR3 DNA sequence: TGTGCCAGTAGTATTAGTTACTGGGCGGGGGCGCTCGGATATGGCTACACCTTC.

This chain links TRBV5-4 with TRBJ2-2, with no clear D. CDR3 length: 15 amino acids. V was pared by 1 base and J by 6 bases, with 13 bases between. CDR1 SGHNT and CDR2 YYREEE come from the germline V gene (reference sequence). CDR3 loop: CASSLLPGVAGELFF. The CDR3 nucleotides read TGTGCCAGCAGCTTGCTTCCGGGTGTGGCCGGGGAGCTGTTTTTT.

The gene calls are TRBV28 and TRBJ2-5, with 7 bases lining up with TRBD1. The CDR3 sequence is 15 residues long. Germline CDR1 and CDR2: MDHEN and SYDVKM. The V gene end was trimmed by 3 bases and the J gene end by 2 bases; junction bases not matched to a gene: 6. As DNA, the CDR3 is TGTGCCAGCAGTTTGGGAGACAGGGCTCAAGAGACCCAGTACTTC. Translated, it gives CASSLGDRAQETQYF.